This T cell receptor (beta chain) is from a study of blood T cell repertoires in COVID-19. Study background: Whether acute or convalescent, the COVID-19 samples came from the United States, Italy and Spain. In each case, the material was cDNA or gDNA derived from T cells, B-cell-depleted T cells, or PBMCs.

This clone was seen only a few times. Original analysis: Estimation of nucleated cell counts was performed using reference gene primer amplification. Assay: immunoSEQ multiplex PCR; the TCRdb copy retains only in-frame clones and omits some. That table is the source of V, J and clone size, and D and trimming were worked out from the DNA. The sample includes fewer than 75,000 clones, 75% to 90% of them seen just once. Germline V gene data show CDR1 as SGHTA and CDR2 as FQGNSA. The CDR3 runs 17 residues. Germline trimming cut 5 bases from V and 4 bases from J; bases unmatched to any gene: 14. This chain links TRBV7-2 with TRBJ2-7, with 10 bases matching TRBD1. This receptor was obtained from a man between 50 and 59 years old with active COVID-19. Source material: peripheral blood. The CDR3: CASSPVPTGTGAYEQYF. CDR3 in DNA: TGTGCCAGCAGCCCAGTCCCAACCGGGACAGGGGCATACGAGCAGTACTTC. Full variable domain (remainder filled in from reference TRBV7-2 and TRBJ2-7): GAGVSQSPSNKVTEKGKDVELRCDPISGHTALYWYRQSLGQGLEFLIYFQGNSAPDKSGLPSDRFSAERTGGSVSTLTIQRTQQEDSAVYLCASSPVPTGTGAYEQYFGPGTRLTVT.